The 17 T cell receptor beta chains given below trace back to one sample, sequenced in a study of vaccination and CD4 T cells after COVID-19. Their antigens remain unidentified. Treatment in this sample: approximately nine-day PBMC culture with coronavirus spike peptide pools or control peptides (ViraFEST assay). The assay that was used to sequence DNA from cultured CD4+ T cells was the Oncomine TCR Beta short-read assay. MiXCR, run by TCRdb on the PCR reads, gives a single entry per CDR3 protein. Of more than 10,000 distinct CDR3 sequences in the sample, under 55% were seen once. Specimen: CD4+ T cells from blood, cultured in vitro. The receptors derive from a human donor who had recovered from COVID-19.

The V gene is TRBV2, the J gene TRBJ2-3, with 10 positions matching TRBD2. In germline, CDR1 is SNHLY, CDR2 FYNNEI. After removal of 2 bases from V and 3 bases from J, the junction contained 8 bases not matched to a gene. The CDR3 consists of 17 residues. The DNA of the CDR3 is TGTGCCAGCAGTGAAACTGGTAGCGGGGGGTGGACAGATACGCAGTATTTT. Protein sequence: CASSETGSGGWTDTQYF.

The CDR3 is CSAKRTGRVEAFF. DNA of the CDR3: TGCAGTGCTAAGAGAACAGGGCGTGTTGAAGCTTTCTTT. The J gene is TRBJ1-1, the V gene TRBV20-1, with a weak D call TRBD1 (6 bases). CDR1 and CDR2 from the germline V gene are DFQATT and SNEGSKA (reference sequence). Between the trimmed V and J ends, which lost 4 bases and 7 bases, there was a span of 16 bases. This CDR3 has 13 residues.

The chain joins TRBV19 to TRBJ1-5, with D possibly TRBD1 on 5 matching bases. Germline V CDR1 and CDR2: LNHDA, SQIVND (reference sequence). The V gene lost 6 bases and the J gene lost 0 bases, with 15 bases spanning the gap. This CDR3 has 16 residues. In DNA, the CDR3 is TGTGCCAGTAGATGGGGCAGCGATAATAGCAATCAGCCCCAGCATTTT. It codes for CASRWGSDNSNQPQHF.

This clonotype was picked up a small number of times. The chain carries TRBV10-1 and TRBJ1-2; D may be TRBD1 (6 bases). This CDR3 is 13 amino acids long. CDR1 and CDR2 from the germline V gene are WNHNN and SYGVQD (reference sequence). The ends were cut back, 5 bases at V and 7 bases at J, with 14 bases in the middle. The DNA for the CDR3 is TGCGCCAGCAGTCCGGACAGTAAGGGTGGCTACACCTTC. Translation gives CASSPDSKGGYTF.

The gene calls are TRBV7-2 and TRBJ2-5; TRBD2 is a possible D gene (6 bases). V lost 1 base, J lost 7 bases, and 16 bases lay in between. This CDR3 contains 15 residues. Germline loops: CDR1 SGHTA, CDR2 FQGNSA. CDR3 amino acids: CASSLGAHRGATQYF. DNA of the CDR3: TGTGCCAGCAGCTTAGGGGCCCACCGCGGGGCGACCCAGTACTTC.

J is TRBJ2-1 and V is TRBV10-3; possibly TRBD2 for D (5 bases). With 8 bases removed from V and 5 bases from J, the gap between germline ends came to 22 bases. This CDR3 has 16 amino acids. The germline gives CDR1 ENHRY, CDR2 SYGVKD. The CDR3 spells CAIADYRSWSNNEQFF. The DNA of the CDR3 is TGTGCCATCGCAGACTACCGGAGTTGGTCAAACAATGAGCAGTTCTTC.

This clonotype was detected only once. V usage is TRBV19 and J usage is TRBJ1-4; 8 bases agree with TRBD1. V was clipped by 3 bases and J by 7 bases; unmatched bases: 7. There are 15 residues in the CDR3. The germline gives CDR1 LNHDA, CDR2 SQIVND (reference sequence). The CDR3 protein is CASSISDRGGEKLFF. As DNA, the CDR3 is TGTGCCAGTAGTATTTCAGACAGGGGAGGTGAAAAACTGTTTTTT.

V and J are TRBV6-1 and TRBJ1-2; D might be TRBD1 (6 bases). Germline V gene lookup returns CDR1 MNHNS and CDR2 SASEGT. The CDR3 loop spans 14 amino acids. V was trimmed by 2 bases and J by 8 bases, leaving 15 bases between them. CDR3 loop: CASSETAGAGGYTF. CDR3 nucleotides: TGTGCCAGCAGTGAAACGGCGGGGGCGGGAGGCTACACCTTC.

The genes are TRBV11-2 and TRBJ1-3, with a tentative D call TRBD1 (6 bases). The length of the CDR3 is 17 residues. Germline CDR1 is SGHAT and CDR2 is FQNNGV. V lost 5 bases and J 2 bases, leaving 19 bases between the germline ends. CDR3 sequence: CASSAGEYPTPGNTIYF. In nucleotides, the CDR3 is TGTGCCAGCAGCGCAGGGGAGTACCCCACCCCTGGAAACACCATATATTTT.

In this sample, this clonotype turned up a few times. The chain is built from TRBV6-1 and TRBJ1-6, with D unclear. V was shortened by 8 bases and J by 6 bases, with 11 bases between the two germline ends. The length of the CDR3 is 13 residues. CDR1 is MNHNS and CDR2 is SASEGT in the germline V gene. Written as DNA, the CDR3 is TGTGCCAGCCTCATTGAGAGTAATTCACCCCTCCACTTT. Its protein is CASLIESNSPLHF.

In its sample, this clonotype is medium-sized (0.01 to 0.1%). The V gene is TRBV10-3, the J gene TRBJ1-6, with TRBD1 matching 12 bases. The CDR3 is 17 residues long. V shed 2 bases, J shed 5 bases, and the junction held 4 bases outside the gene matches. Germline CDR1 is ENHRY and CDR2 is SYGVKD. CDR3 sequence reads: CAISEKGQGANNSPLHF. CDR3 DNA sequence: TGTGCCATCAGTGAGAAGGGACAGGGGGCGAATAATTCACCCCTCCACTTT.

This CDR3 is CSASSGTVNEKLFF. In nucleotides, the CDR3 is TGCAGTGCTAGCTCTGGGACAGTTAATGAAAAACTGTTTTTT. The rearrangement joins TRBV20-1 to TRBJ1-4; 7 nucleotides align to TRBD1. The CDR3 spans 14 residues. Germline CDR1 reads DFQATT; CDR2 reads SNEGSKA (reference sequence). The J segment lost 4 bases and the V segment lost 3 bases, leaving 5 bases of the junction unmatched.

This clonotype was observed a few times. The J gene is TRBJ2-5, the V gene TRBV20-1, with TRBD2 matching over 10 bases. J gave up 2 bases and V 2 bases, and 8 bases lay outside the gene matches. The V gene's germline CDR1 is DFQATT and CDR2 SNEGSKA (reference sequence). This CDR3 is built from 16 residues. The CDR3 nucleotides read TGCAGTGCTAGATCTCCAGGACTAGCGGCACAAGAGACCCAGTACTTC. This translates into CSARSPGLAAQETQYF.

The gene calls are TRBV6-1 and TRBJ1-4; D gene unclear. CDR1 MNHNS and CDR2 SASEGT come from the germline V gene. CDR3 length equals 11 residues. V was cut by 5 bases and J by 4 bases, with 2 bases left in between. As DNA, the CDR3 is TGTGCCAGCAGTCTTAATGAAAAACTGTTTTTT. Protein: CASSLNEKLFF.

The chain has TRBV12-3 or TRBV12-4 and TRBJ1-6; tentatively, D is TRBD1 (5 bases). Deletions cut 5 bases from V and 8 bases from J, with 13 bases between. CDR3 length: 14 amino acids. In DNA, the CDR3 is TGTGCCAGCAGTACAACAGGATGGCATTCACCCCTCCACTTT. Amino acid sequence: CASSTTGWHSPLHF.

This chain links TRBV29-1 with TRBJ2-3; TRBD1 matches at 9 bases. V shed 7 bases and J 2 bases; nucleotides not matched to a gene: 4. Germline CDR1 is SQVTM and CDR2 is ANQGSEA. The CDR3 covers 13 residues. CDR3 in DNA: TGCAGCGCGGACAGGGGAGCCACAGATACGCAGTATTTT. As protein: CSADRGATDTQYF.

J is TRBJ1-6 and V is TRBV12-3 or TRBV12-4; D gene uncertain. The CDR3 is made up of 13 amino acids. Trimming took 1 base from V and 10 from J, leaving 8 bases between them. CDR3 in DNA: TGTGCCAGCAGTTTAGAGATCGGATCACCCCTCCACTTT. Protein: CASSLEIGSPLHF.